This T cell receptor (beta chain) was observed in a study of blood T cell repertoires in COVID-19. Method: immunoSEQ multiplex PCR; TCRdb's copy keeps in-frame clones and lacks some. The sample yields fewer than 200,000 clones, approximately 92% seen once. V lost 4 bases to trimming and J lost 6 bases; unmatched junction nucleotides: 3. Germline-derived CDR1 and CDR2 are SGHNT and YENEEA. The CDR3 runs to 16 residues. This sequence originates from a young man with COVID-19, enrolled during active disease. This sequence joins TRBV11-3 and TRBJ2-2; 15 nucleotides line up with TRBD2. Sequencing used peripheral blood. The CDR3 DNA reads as TGTGCCAGCAGCTCATGGACTAGCGGGGGGGCCGGGGAGCTGTTTTTT. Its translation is CASSSWTSGGAGELFF.